This passage covers 9 T cell receptor beta chains from one sample sequenced in a study of a mutant IDH1 vaccine in newly diagnosed glioma. The time point was: week 5, during vaccination. The content of each vaccine dose was 300 ug of mutant IDH1 20-mer peptide, and topical imiquimod accompanied it. These receptors have no identified antigens. The data were produced by immunoSEQ multiplex PCR, yet TCRdb's version contains in-frame clones alone and is incomplete. The repertoire includes 40,000 to 50,000 clones, around 85% of them detected once, and around 1.7% sits in the top ten. Material: PBMCs, obtained from a glioma patient whose treatment included an IDH1 peptide vaccine. All receptors come from a man between 35 and 55 years old with glioma.

The V call is TRBV9, the J call TRBJ2-3, with D possibly TRBD2 on 6 matching bases. CDR1 and CDR2 from the germline V gene are SGDLS and YYNGEE. Trimming shortened V by 7 bases and J by 2 bases, and 17 bases separated the two germline ends. The CDR3 covers 15 residues. CDR3 sequence: CASSINSGFTDTQYF. The CDR3 bases are TGTGCCAGCTCAATCAACAGCGGGTTCACAGATACGCAGTATTTT.

The chain is built from TRBV15 and TRBJ2-3, with D hard to call. V lost 2 bases and J 6 bases, leaving 9 bases between the germline ends. Germline assignment: CDR1 LNHNV and CDR2 YYDKDF (reference sequence). The CDR3 is made up of 13 amino acids. CDR3 bases: TGTGCCACCAGCAGACAGGTTCTCGATACGCAGTATTTT. Residues: CATSRQVLDTQYF.

V usage is TRBV28 and J usage is TRBJ2-7; 12 bases are shared with TRBD2. The V and J ends lost 11 bases and 4 bases, in that order; junction bases with no gene match: 6. Germline CDR1 MDHEN, CDR2 SYDVKM. The length of the CDR3 is 13 residues. CDR3 amino acids: CAARTSGKYEQYF. The CDR3 DNA follows: TGTGCCGCCCGGACTAGCGGGAAGTACGAGCAGTACTTC.

This chain joins TRBV11-3 and TRBJ1-1; a weak D match, TRBD1 (6 bases). The V and J ends lost 5 bases and 11 bases respectively, with 12 bases between them. This CDR3 spans 11 amino acids. Germline V gene data show CDR1 as SGHNT and CDR2 as YENEEA. CDR3 residues: CASSKGGMAFF. CDR3 nucleotides: TGTGCCAGCAGCAAAGGGGGGATGGCTTTCTTT. The variable domain in full, completed from reference TRBV11-3 and TRBJ1-1, reads EAGVVQSPRYKIIEKKQPVAFWCNPISGHNTLYWYLQNLGQGPELLIRYENEEAVDDSQLPKDRFSAERLKGVDSTLKIQPAELGDSAVYLCASSKGGMAFFGQGTRLTVV.

The chain links TRBV7-6 to TRBJ2-1, with D possibly matching TRBD1 (6 bases). The CDR3 is 18 amino acids. V shed 5 bases and J shed 4 bases, with 24 bases lying between them. The germline V gene has CDR1 SGHVS and CDR2 FNYEAQ. Here the CDR3 DNA reads TGTGCCAGCAGCCCCAACAGGGCGGAGGCAATCCTTTACAATGAGCAGTTCTTC. Its protein is CASSPNRAEAILYNEQFF. The whole variable domain, remainder taken from reference TRBV7-6 and TRBJ2-1, is GAGVSQSPRYKVTKRGQDVALRCDPISGHVSLYWYRQALGQGPEFLTYFNYEAQQDKSGLPNDRFSAERPEGSISTLTIQRTEQRDSAMYRCASSPNRAEAILYNEQFFGPGTRLTVL.

The chain is built from TRBV6-1 and TRBJ1-3, with D uncertain. CDR3 length: 12 residues. Germline CDR1 MNHNS, CDR2 SASEGT. V was clipped by 4 bases and J by 3 bases, with 4 bases between them. The CDR3 sequence: CASSVNGNTIYF. The CDR3 region has the DNA TGTGCCAGCAGTGTGAATGGAAACACCATATATTTT.

The chain carries TRBV19 and TRBJ2-2; possible D gene TRBD2, 5 bases. Trimming cost V 3 bases and J 6 bases, with 20 bases left between them. The germline V gene has CDR1 LNHDA and CDR2 SQIVND (reference sequence). The CDR3 covers 17 residues. CDR3 amino acids: CASSMEVWDVSSGELFF. In DNA, the CDR3 is TGTGCCAGTAGTATGGAGGTCTGGGATGTCAGCTCCGGGGAGCTGTTTTTT.

The chain uses TRBV7-6 and TRBJ1-1; TRBD1 matches 7 bases. The ends lost 1 base at V and 6 bases at J; junction bases unmatched: 5. This CDR3 is built from 14 residues. CDR1 and CDR2 (germline): SGHVS, FNYEAQ. The CDR3 here is CASSLGDRAAEAFF. DNA of the CDR3: TGTGCCAGCAGCTTAGGTGACAGGGCGGCTGAAGCTTTCTTT.

The rearrangement joins TRBV5-4 to TRBJ2-2; D may be TRBD1 (5 bases). V was shortened by 3 bases and J by 5 bases, with 17 bases between the two germline ends. CDR1 is SGHNT and CDR2 is YYREEE in the germline V gene (reference sequence). The CDR3 runs to 16 residues. DNA for the CDR3: TGTGCCAGCAGCTCGGTAGGGAACCGACAGACCGGGGAGCTGTTTTTT. Amino acids: CASSSVGNRQTGELFF.